Each of the 13 T cell receptor delta chains below was sequenced from the same sample in a study of γδ T cells in repeated Plasmodium falciparum infection. Vgamma9/Vdelta2+ and Vdelta2-negative gammadelta T cells were flow-sorted from PBMC for bulk sequencing. TCRdb re-processed the multiplex PCR reads using CATT. The sample has over 55,000 delta-chain clones; over 1.5% are singletons. Source material: gamma-delta T cells from blood. The origin of the receptors is a pool of human donors (malaria-infected and uninfected, not separated).

Remarks on this clone: A far larger clone is a single base away, which makes a read error likely. Additional DNA sequences in this sample encode the identical CDR3. The chain joins TRDV1 to TRDJ1; 11 positions agree with TRDD3. TCRdb lists no J gene, so it was determined here by aligning the DNA to germline. The CDR3 covers 23 residues. Germline CDR1 TSWWSYY, CDR2 QGS. Here the CDR3 DNA reads TGTGCCCTTGGGGAACTAAGGCTAGAAGGCATGGGTCTGGGGGATACAGACACCGATAAACTCATCTTT. This codes for CALGELRLEGMGLGDTDTDKLIF.

Concerning this clone itself: It differs at one base from a far larger clone, so likely a read error. Different DNA sequences within this sample yield the same CDR3. The rearrangement joins TRDV1 to TRDJ1; TRDD3 might be the D (10 bases). Per germline, CDR1 TSWWSYY and CDR2 QGS. The CDR3 has 24 amino acids. Trimming shortened V by 5 bases and J by 0 bases, and 40 bases separated the two germline ends. The CDR3: CALGTPSYVSYWGIPVTYTDKLIF. CDR3 nucleotides: TGTGCTCTTGGGACCCCTTCCTACGTGTCGTACTGGGGGATCCCCGTAACTTACACCGATAAACTCATCTTT.

About this clone: This likely stems from a read error, as it lies one base from a far larger clone. This rearrangement joins TRDV3 to TRDJ1; 8 nucleotides agree with TRDD3. The J gene, not given by TCRdb, was assigned here from a germline match of the nucleotide sequence. The CDR3 runs to 17 residues. V lost 3 bases, J lost 10 bases, and 25 bases stayed unmatched. Germline CDR1 TVYSNPD, CDR2 GDNSRS (reference sequence). The CDR3 sequence is CAFLSPYWGGPLAGLIF. CDR3 DNA: TGTGCCTTCCTCTCCCCGTACTGGGGGGGTCCCCTGGCCGGACTCATCTTT.

Comments on this clone: The protein in TCRdb stems from a much larger clone and differs at residue 10 from this DNA's translation, likely a read error; here the protein is translated from the DNA. V is TRDV1 and J is TRDJ1; 8 bases align to TRDD3. TCRdb gives no J gene; it was assigned here by matching the DNA to germline. This CDR3 region has 22 residues. Per the germline V gene, CDR1 is TSWWSYY and CDR2 is QGS. The V gene end was trimmed by 4 bases and the J gene end by 4 bases; junction bases not matched to a gene: 29. Here the CDR3 reads CALGVFFRSQGILGSRSDKLIF. CDR3 DNA: TGTGCTCTTGGGGTATTCTTCCGGAGTCAGGGGATACTCGGCTCACGAAGCGATAAACTCATCTTT.

This clone has a count of ten or more. TCRdb's protein, taken from a much larger clone, differs from this DNA's translation at residue 14, likely owing to a read error; the protein displayed comes from the DNA. The rearrangement joins TRDV1 to TRDJ1, with TRDD3 matching 9 bases. Looked up from germline, CDR1 is TSWWSYY and CDR2 is QGS. The CDR3 runs to 20 residues. V lost 0 bases, J lost 3 bases, and 17 bases stayed unmatched. CDR3 DNA sequence: TGTGCTCTTGGGGAACTAGTCTTCTGGAACTACTGGGGGACCCCCGATAAACTCATCTTT. This encodes CALGELVFWNYWGTPDKLIF.

The sample holds a few counts of this clone. This likely came from a read error, as a far larger clone is one base away. Other nucleotide sequences in the sample specify the same CDR3. The V gene call reads TRDV1; no J gene was called; the table's D call, TRDD3, has no DNA check behind it. The CDR3 runs to 19 residues. Germline-derived CDR1 and CDR2 are TSWWSYY and QGS. CDR3 sequence: CALGEHSLFWDWRTDKLIF. As DNA, the CDR3 is TGTGCTCTTGGGGAGCATTCCCTTTTTTGGGATTGGCGAACCGATAAGCTCATCTTT.

As to this clone: A far larger clone is just one base off, so this is likely a read error. Other nucleotide sequences from this sample produce the same CDR3. The gene calls are TRDV1 and TRDJ1; 11 nucleotides agree with TRDD3. The J gene, not given by TCRdb, was assigned here from a germline match of the nucleotide sequence. From germline, CDR1 is TSWWSYY and CDR2 QGS. The trim removed 5 bases at V and 0 bases at J, leaving 26 bases unmatched. This CDR3 has 23 amino acids. CDR3 DNA sequence: TGTGCTCTTGGGAAGAGAGCCTTCCACCCTTACTGGGGGATATTTCCGTACACCGATAAACTCATCTTT. Translation: CALGKRAFHPYWGIFPYTDKLIF.

This clone was seen only a few times. This likely reflects a read error, since a far larger clone is one base away. The same CDR3 arises from other DNA sequences in this sample as well. The CDR3 here is CALGELAPRPSVWGSLFQLIF. Here the CDR3 DNA reads TGTGCTCTTGGGGAACTAGCCCCTCGACCTTCAGTCTGGGGGTCCCTGTTCCAACTCATCTTT. The chain uses TRDV1 and TRDJ1, with 7 bases aligning to TRDD3. Here the J gene came from matching the DNA to germline, since TCRdb omits it. Trimming removed 0 bases from V and 9 bases from J; junction bases left unmatched: 28. CDR3 length: 21 amino acids. Per germline, CDR1 TSWWSYY and CDR2 QGS.

The table lists this clone with a few counts. This is likely an artifact of a read error, given a far larger clone one base away. Other DNA sequences from this sample encode an identical CDR3 as well. The rearrangement joins TRAV38-2/DV8 to TRDJ3, with TRDD3 matching over 8 bases. No J gene is reported in TCRdb; it was inferred here by comparing the DNA with germline. Germline V gives CDR1 TSESDYY, CDR2 QEAYKQQN. The CDR3 extends over 24 amino acids. J was trimmed by 2 bases and V by 1 base; bases with no gene match: 23. CDR3 sequence (DNA): TGTGCTTATAGGAGCTGGTACCGCCCTCCTACTGGGGGCCAGAGTCCCTGGGACACCCGACAGATGTTTTTC. Protein: CAYRSWYRPPTGGQSPWDTRQMFF.

This clone occurred many times. TCRdb pairs this DNA with a much larger clone's protein that differs at residue 10, likely a read error; the protein shown was translated from the DNA. The chain has TRDV1 and TRDJ1; D may be TRDD3 (6 bases). This CDR3 has 18 amino acids. CDR1 is TSWWSYY, CDR2 QGS, per germline. The CDR3 region has the DNA TGTGCTCTTGTGGAATGGGGATCGGATTCCGTGTACACCGATAAACTCATCTTT. Its translation is CALVEWGSDSVYTDKLIF.

About this clone itself: This DNA's translation and the protein TCRdb lists, from a much larger clone, do not match at residue 14, likely due to a read error; the protein shown is translated from the DNA. The chain joins TRDV1 to TRDJ1, with TRDD3 matching over 9 bases. Germline matching of the DNA provided the J gene here, since TCRdb leaves it blank. CDR1 and CDR2 from the germline V gene are TSWWSYY and QGS. The CDR3 spans 23 residues. V shed 4 bases, J shed 3 bases, and the junction held 30 bases outside the gene matches. CDR3 in DNA: TGTGCTCTTGGGGTCATCCATTTTGTTCCTTACTGGGGGACAAGGGGGTACGCCGATAAACTCATCTTT. Residues: CALGVIHFVPYWGTRGYADKLIF.

Concerning this clone: The protein TCRdb gives is from a much larger clone and does not agree with this DNA's translation at residue 15, likely a read error; the protein shown here comes from the DNA. The chain recombines TRDV1 with TRDJ2; TRDD3 matches at 9 bases. Germline matching of the DNA provided the J gene here, since TCRdb leaves it blank. The V gene's germline CDR1 is TSWWSYY and CDR2 QGS. The CDR3 contains 18 residues. In DNA, the CDR3 is TGTGCTCTTGGGGAGCCCCTTGGGGGATATCAGGCGACAGCACGACTCTTCTTT. Its protein is CALGEPLGGYQATARLFF.

Concerning this clone itself: A far larger clone differs by one base, so this is likely a read error. The same CDR3 also results from other DNA sequences found in this sample. CDR3 in DNA: TGTGCCTGTGACCTCCTTCCAACTACCGATAAACTCATCTTT. This translates into CACDLLPTTDKLIF. V gene TRDV2 combines with J gene TRDJ1; D possibly corresponds to TRDD2 (6 bases). The J gene is absent in TCRdb and was assigned here via DNA matching to germline. Germline V gives CDR1 GEAIGNYY, CDR2 EKD. The CDR3 runs to 14 residues. The V gene lost 3 bases and the J gene lost 2 bases, with 12 bases spanning the gap.